A selection of T cell receptor beta chains follows, all from one sample in a study. TCRdb analysed the 5' RACE reads with MiXCR anew, one entry per CDR3 protein. The sample has under 35,000 distinct CDR3 sequences, around 22% seen once. The sequencing sample was made of memory CD4+ T cells sorted from blood. These receptors came from a female donor with breast cancer. Each CDR3 is given with its conserved first and last residue. The D gene is left open where the match is weak. A clone size is listed for some rows: how often the clone was seen (once, few, many), or a class if it is expanded.

>many|TRBV4-1|-|TRBJ1-4
CASSQVLREEKLFF
TGCGCCAGCAGCCAAGTTCTGAGGGAGGAAAAACTGTTTTTT
>medium-sized|TRBV4-1|-|TRBJ2-3
CASSQDQSGDTQYF
TGCGCCAGCAGCCAAGATCAAAGTGGCGATACGCAGTATTTT
>few|TRBV3-1|-|TRBJ2-2
CASSQAAATTGELFF
TGTGCCAGCAGCCAAGCGGCAGCCACCACCGGGGAGCTGTTTTTT
>few|TRBV27|-|TRBJ2-1
CASSLSPTLAMSYNEQFF
TGTGCCAGCAGTTTATCCCCGACTCTAGCGATGAGCTACAATGAGCAGTTCTTC
>many|TRBV6-2/TRBV6-3|-|TRBJ1-4
CASNQAHEKLFF
TGTGCCAGCAACCAAGCCCACGAAAAACTGTTTTTT
>-|TRBV4-1|-|TRBJ2-5
CASGPRDGVTQETQYF
TGCGCCAGCGGCCCCCGGGACGGCGTGACCCAAGAGACCCAGTACTTC
>few|TRBV20-1|TRBD2|TRBJ2-5
CSAPSTSELESSQYF
TGCAGTGCTCCGTCGACTAGCGAGTTGGAGTCCTCCCAGTACTTC
>few|TRBV11-3|TRBD2|TRBJ2-3
CASRYPTGTSGDHITDTQYF
TGTGCCAGCAGATATCCAACGGGGACTAGCGGGGACCACATCACAGATACGCAGTATTTT
>few|TRBV27|-|TRBJ2-1
CASEGPWGDSYNEQFF
TGTGCCAGCGAGGGGCCCTGGGGAGACTCCTACAATGAGCAGTTCTTC
>-|TRBV14|TRBD2|TRBJ2-1
CASSQTSVNEQFF
TGTGCCAGCAGCCAAACTAGCGTCAATGAGCAGTTCTTC
>-|TRBV6-5|-|TRBJ2-1
CASRMDGSSYNGQFF
TGTGCCAGCAGAATGGACGGTAGCTCCTACAATGGGCAGTTCTTC
>medium-sized|TRBV20-1|-|TRBJ2-1
CRAGQPYAGQFF
TGCAGGGCGGGACAGCCTTATGCAGGGCAGTTCTTC
>-|TRBV6-2/TRBV6-3|TRBD2|TRBJ2-4
CASSSGHLRLAGEVIQYF
TGTGCCAGCAGCTCAGGACACCTCCGACTAGCGGGAGAAGTCATTCAGTACTTC
>-|TRBV5-1|-|TRBJ2-1
CASSAPNLSSYNEQFF
TGCGCCAGCAGCGCCCCGAACCTGAGCTCCTACAATGAGCAGTTCTTC
>few|TRBV6-1|-|TRBJ1-1
CASSVMDTEAFF
TGTGCCAGCAGTGTAATGGACACTGAAGCTTTCTTT
>-|TRBV20-1|-|TRBJ2-5
CSAATRDPAGTQYF
TGCAGTGCCGCCACCCGGGACCCCGCTGGGACCCAGTACTTC
>many|TRBV27|TRBD1|TRBJ2-3
CASSLRTGGYTDTQYF
TGTGCCAGCAGTTTACGTACAGGGGGCTACACAGATACGCAGTATTTT
>few|TRBV7-8|-|TRBJ1-5
CASSSHERHQPQHF
TGTGCCAGCAGCTCTCACGAGAGACATCAGCCCCAGCATTTT
>medium-sized|TRBV4-1|-|TRBJ1-3
CASSQWGSSGNTIYF
TGCGCCAGCAGCCAATGGGGAAGTTCTGGAAACACCATATATTTT
>few|TRBV9|-|TRBJ2-6
CASSVAGEGTGANVLTF
TGTGCCAGCAGCGTAGCAGGGGAGGGGACTGGGGCCAACGTCCTGACTTTC
>medium-sized|TRBV9|TRBD1|TRBJ2-2
CASSGRQGVTGELFF
TGTGCCAGCAGCGGTCGACAGGGAGTCACCGGGGAGCTGTTTTTT
>many|TRBV6-5|-|TRBJ2-6
CASSFNGGPGANVLTF
TGTGCCAGCAGTTTTAACGGGGGACCTGGGGCCAACGTCCTGACTTTC
>few|TRBV5-1|-|TRBJ2-3
CASSFETSTDTQYF
TGCGCCAGCAGCTTTGAGACTAGCACAGATACGCAGTATTTT
>many|TRBV20-1|-|TRBJ2-2
CSARDLAENTGELFF
TGCAGTGCTAGAGATCTAGCCGAGAACACCGGGGAGCTGTTTTTT
>many|TRBV7-2|-|TRBJ2-7
CASSLISEQYF
TGTGCCAGCAGCTTAATTAGCGAGCAGTACTTC
>few|TRBV30|-|TRBJ2-1
CAWSVGAPNEQFF
TGTGCCTGGAGTGTAGGGGCACCCAATGAGCAGTTCTTC
>-|TRBV4-1|-|TRBJ2-3
CASSQRNEPTDTQYF
TGCGCCAGCAGCCAAAGAAATGAGCCCACAGATACGCAGTATTTT
>-|TRBV9|-|TRBJ2-2
CASSVAQDTGELFF
TGTGCCAGCAGCGTAGCCCAGGATACCGGGGAGCTGTTTTTT
>-|TRBV6-5|-|TRBJ1-1
CASSLEVMNTEAFF
TGTGCCAGCAGCCTCGAGGTGATGAACACTGAAGCTTTCTTT
>few|TRBV7-6|-|TRBJ2-1
CASIRDSGHTNEQFF
TGTGCCAGCATAAGGGATAGCGGCCATACCAATGAGCAGTTCTTC
>-|TRBV27|TRBD1|TRBJ2-7
CASRPGTGSEQYF
TGTGCCAGCAGGCCCGGGACAGGGAGCGAGCAGTACTTC
>-|TRBV20-1|TRBD1|TRBJ2-7
CSASEFGTGDYEQYF
TGCAGTGCCAGCGAATTCGGGACAGGGGACTACGAGCAGTACTTC
>many|TRBV15|-|TRBJ2-1
CATSTTGFEQFF
TGTGCCACCAGCACCACAGGGTTTGAGCAGTTCTTC
>-|TRBV4-1|-|TRBJ2-2
CASSQRGQDTGELFF
TGCGCCAGCAGCCAACGGGGTCAGGACACCGGGGAGCTGTTTTTT
>few|TRBV4-2|-|TRBJ2-3
CASSQGLGIGTDTQYF
TGTGCCAGCAGCCAGGGCTTGGGGATTGGCACAGATACGCAGTATTTT
>few|TRBV24-1|-|TRBJ2-2
CATSDFGSPGELFF
TGTGCCACCAGTGATTTCGGGAGTCCCGGGGAGCTGTTTTTT
>many|TRBV27|-|TRBJ2-7
CASSRVGYEQYF
TGTGCCAGCAGCCGAGTTGGGTACGAGCAGTACTTC
>-|TRBV7-6|TRBD2|TRBJ2-7
CASSSRTSGRLPYEQYF
TGTGCCAGCAGCTCCCGGACTAGCGGGAGGCTTCCCTACGAGCAGTACTTC
>medium-sized|TRBV4-3|-|TRBJ2-7
CASSQGSSYEQYF
TGCGCCAGCAGCCAGGGGAGCTCCTACGAGCAGTACTTC
>many|TRBV4-1|TRBD2|TRBJ2-3
CASRFRVTSGGYGTDTQYF
TGCGCCAGCAGATTTAGGGTGACTAGCGGGGGTTACGGGACAGATACGCAGTATTTT
>few|TRBV2|TRBD1|TRBJ1-4
CASSETGQTNADEKLFF
TGTGCCAGCAGTGAAACGGGACAGACCAATGCGGATGAAAAACTGTTTTTT
>few|TRBV6-1|TRBD1|TRBJ1-4
CASSETGGSGEKLFF
TGTGCCAGCAGTGAAACAGGGGGCAGTGGGGAAAAACTGTTTTTT
>many|TRBV7-9|TRBD1|TRBJ2-1
CASSGTGGFVFF
TGTGCCAGCAGCGGGACAGGGGGCTTTGTCTTCTTC
>-|TRBV29-1|TRBD1|TRBJ2-3
CSVGTGIGTDTQYF
TGCAGCGTTGGGACAGGGATTGGGACAGATACGCAGTATTTT
>few|TRBV7-9|TRBD2|TRBJ2-4
CASSLGGAPIQYF
TGTGCCAGCAGCCTCGGGGGGGCCCCCATTCAGTACTTC
>few|TRBV6-1|-|TRBJ1-4
CASSDGGRINEKLFF
TGTGCCAGCAGCGACGGGGGACGGATTAATGAAAAACTGTTTTTT
>few|TRBV27|TRBD2|TRBJ2-1
CASGTRTSGTHNEQFF
TGTGCCAGCGGAACCAGGACTAGCGGGACACACAATGAGCAGTTCTTC
>-|TRBV4-1|-|TRBJ2-2
CASSGVGGTGVLFF
TGCGCCAGCAGCGGGGTCGGGGGCACCGGGGTGCTGTTTTTT
>-|TRBV28|-|TRBJ2-2
CASSPRGPTGELFF
TGTGCCAGCAGTCCGCGGGGCCCCACCGGGGAGCTGTTTTTT
>-|TRBV12-3/TRBV12-4|-|TRBJ2-1
CASSTLAGTSYNEQFF
TGTGCCAGCAGTACCCTAGCCGGGACCTCCTACAATGAGCAGTTCTTC
>-|TRBV7-7|-|TRBJ2-7
CASSFGRGYEQYF
TGTGCTAGCAGCTTCGGCAGGGGCTACGAGCAGTACTTC
>-|TRBV5-4|-|TRBJ2-3
CASSFFVGTDTQYF
TGTGCCAGCAGCTTCTTCGTGGGCACAGATACGCAGTATTTT
>-|TRBV24-1|TRBD2|TRBJ2-1
CATSDFRPGLADNEQFF
TGTGCCACCAGTGATTTTCGTCCGGGACTAGCGGACAATGAGCAGTTCTTC
>few|TRBV28|-|TRBJ2-1
CASSFRRGRGSNEQFF
TGTGCCAGCAGTTTTCGGAGAGGCAGGGGATCAAATGAGCAGTTCTTC
>-|TRBV7-9|-|TRBJ2-3
CASSGGASAGTDTRYF
TGTGCCAGCAGCGGAGGCGCCTCAGCCGGCACAGATACGCGGTATTTT
>-|TRBV6-5|-|TRBJ2-3
CASSRSGTDTQYF
TGTGCCAGCAGCCGTTCCGGAACGGATACGCAGTATTTT
>medium-sized|TRBV4-2|TRBD2|TRBJ2-1
CASSPPLAGVFNEQFF
TGTGCCAGCAGCCCCCCCCTGGCGGGAGTTTTTAATGAGCAGTTCTTC
>few|TRBV12-3/TRBV12-4|TRBD1|TRBJ1-1
CASSRQGAEAFF
TGTGCCAGCAGTCGACAGGGGGCTGAAGCTTTCTTT